This entry features one T cell receptor beta chain sequence. The data derive from a study of blood T cell repertoires in COVID-19. Background on the study: Sites in the United States, Italy and Spain provided acute and convalescent COVID-19 samples. PBMCs, B-cell-depleted T cells, or T cells provided the cDNA or gDNA that made up the material.

This CDR3 has 15 residues. Trimming removed 5 bases from V and 4 bases from J, with 14 bases in between. Germline CDR1 reads SGHTA; CDR2 reads FQGTGA. Authors' methods: Quantification of nucleated cells was approximated via reference gene primer amplification. Repertoires were generated with immunoSEQ multiplex PCR, while TCRdb's copy carries only in-frame clones and drops some. D and trimming were read from the DNA, whereas the V and J calls and clone size are those reported in that table. In the table there are hundreds of thousands of clones, about nine tenths of which are singletons. The chain has TRBV7-3 and TRBJ2-2, with D perhaps TRBD1 (7 bases). The sequenced sample was peripheral blood. The origin of this receptor is a middle-aged man with acute or convalescent COVID-19. Written as DNA, the CDR3 is TGTGCCAGCAGCGCGGGACAGTTACTCACCGGGGAGCTGTTTTTT. Translating gives CASSAGQLLTGELFF.